This TCR beta chain was found in a study of cytotoxic CD8 clonotypes in ibrutinib-treated CLL. Study overall: Responses: approximately 24 partial, 2 complete; after median 68 months, around 15 stayed remitted, about twelve progressed. Across samples, productive templates numbered more than 200,000 and productive rearrangements reached about 98,000 on average.

Comment on this clone: What it recognizes is unknown.

Only in-frame clones appear in the TCRdb table, and some are missing; sequencing was by immunoSEQ multiplex PCR. The repertoire consists of tens of thousands of clones, with about nine tenths occurring once and the leading ten covering under 4%. The ends were cut back, 0 bases at V and 0 bases at J, with 5 bases in the middle. Germline V lookup: CDR1 ENHRY, CDR2 SYGVKD. The CDR3 totals 14 residues. Study outcomes and limitations: Sustained-remission and progressing patients' sampling times differed. Pretreatment clonality was elevated relative to age-matched healthy donors and paralleled circulating CD8+ T-cell counts.

The rearrangement joins TRBV10-3 to TRBJ1-2; D unclear. The clonotype comes from a human donor with chronic lymphocytic leukemia. The sequences come from PBMCs, collected after 12 months of ibrutinib treatment. CDR3 nucleotides: TGTGCCATCAGTGAGTCGGTGTCTAACTATGGCTACACCTTC. It is translated as CAISESVSNYGYTF.